This entry describes one T cell receptor (beta chain). Authors' processing steps: From reference gene primer amplification, estimates of nucleated cell counts were derived. Libraries were prepared by immunoSEQ multiplex PCR; TCRdb keeps only in-frame clonotypes and omits some of them. Clone size and the V and J calls come from that table; the DNA yielded D and trimming. This table holds roughly 180,000 clones, roughly 78% found once. This specimen belongs to a study of blood T cell repertoires in COVID-19. About the study: Researchers got acute and convalescent COVID-19 samples from the United States, Italy and Spain. The analysed material was cDNA or gDNA that came from T cells, B-cell-depleted T cells, or PBMCs.

CDR3 length: 14 residues. The germline CDR1 and CDR2 sequences are SNHLY and FYNNEI. V lost 7 bases to trimming and J lost 6 bases, with 19 bases between them. This chain joins TRBV2 and TRBJ2-7, with D perhaps matching TRBD1 (6 bases). Material: peripheral blood. This TCR came from a woman aged 55 to 70 with COVID-19, enrolled during active disease. This CDR3 is CASMIRDTLPEQYF. The CDR3 DNA is TGTGCCAGCATGATCCGGGACACACTGCCCGAGCAGTACTTC.